This entry lists 15 T cell receptor beta chains sequenced from one sample in a study of CXCR3-negative and CXCR3-positive naive CD8 T cells. Carrying UMI labels, the TRB cDNA libraries were prepared through 5' RACE. After re-calling the 5' RACE reads, TCRdb lists one entry per CDR3 protein, DNA absent. The ten top clones account for around 0.27%, within a sample of 100,000 to 150,000 distinct CDR3 sequences. Sequenced material: naive CXCR3- CD8+ T cells from blood. Subset denoted: CD45RO-CCR7+CD27+CD95- naive CD8+ T cells lacking CXCR3 (TNR3-). The receptors were gathered from a human donor in good health. Some clones in this sample may be carry-over from other donors' samples.

The chain has TRBV29-1 and TRBJ2-1. This CDR3 is built from 14 residues. The germline V gene encodes CDR1 SQVTM and CDR2 ANQGSEA. The chain's CDR3 is CSVVGPSSYNEQFF.

This chain joins TRBV23-1 and TRBJ2-3; the D call from TCRdb, TRBD1, cannot be confirmed without DNA. TRBV23-1 is placed among ORFs of uncertain function. CDR3 length: 17 amino acids. The CDR3 sequence: CASWGLGGGDMTDTQYF.

The chain is built from TRBV28 and TRBJ1-6; TCRdb calls TRBD1, which cannot be checked without DNA. Looked up from germline, CDR1 is MDHEN and CDR2 is SYDVKM. This CDR3 contains 13 residues. CDR3 loop: CASRAGANSPLHF. The full variable domain, with the rest looked up from reference TRBV28 and TRBJ1-6, is DVKVTQSSRYLVKRTGEKVFLECVQDMDHENMFWYRQDPGLGLRLIYFSYDVKMKEKGDIPEGYSVSREKKERFSLILESASTNQTSMYLCASRAGANSPLHFGNGTRLTVT.

The J gene is TRBJ2-7, the V gene TRBV5-1; TCRdb's D call, TRBD1, is unchecked because there is no DNA. Germline V lookup: CDR1 SGHRS, CDR2 YFSETQ. The CDR3 spans 15 residues. CDR3 loop: CASSLAQGSGGEQYF.

The V and J genes are TRBV4-1 and TRBJ2-1; TCRdb picks TRBD1, but there is no DNA to check that call. CDR1 is MGHRA, CDR2 YSYEKL, per germline. The CDR3 is 15 amino acids. CDR3 residues: CASSQDLPPGWEIFF.

The chain couples TRBV7-7 to TRBJ2-1; lacking DNA, the TRBD2 call made by TCRdb goes unchecked. Germline CDR1 reads SSHAT; CDR2 reads FNYEAQ (reference sequence). The CDR3 consists of 13 residues. CDR3 protein: CASSFRGQNEQFF.

This chain links TRBV28 with TRBJ1-5. CDR3 length: 16 amino acids. In germline, CDR1 is MDHEN, CDR2 SYDVKM. The CDR3 here is CASSAGRDVDNQPQHF. Based on the CDR3 plus reference TRBV28 and TRBJ1-5, the full variable domain is DVKVTQSSRYLVKRTGEKVFLECVQDMDHENMFWYRQDPGLGLRLIYFSYDVKMKEKGDIPEGYSVSREKKERFSLILESASTNQTSMYLCASSAGRDVDNQPQHFGDGTRLSIL.

The chain is built from TRBV9 and TRBJ1-1. Germline CDR1 is SGDLS and CDR2 is YYNGEE. The CDR3 is made up of 13 amino acids. CDR3 amino acids: CASSADRNAEAFF.

V usage is TRBV7-9 and J usage is TRBJ2-5; TCRdb lists TRBD1, though no DNA is available to test this call. Germline-derived CDR1 and CDR2 are SEHNR and FQNEAQ (reference sequence). The CDR3 is 15 amino acids. The CDR3 loop is CASSLRQGVQETQYF.

The chain combines TRBV4-2 with TRBJ1-5; TCRdb's D gene call, TRBD1, goes unchecked for lack of DNA. The CDR3 length is 15 residues. Germline assignment: CDR1 LGHNA and CDR2 YNFKEQ. The CDR3 protein is CASSHTGYSNQPQHF.

The chain carries TRBV11-3 and TRBJ2-5; TCRdb gives TRBD2 as the D gene, but with no DNA this cannot be confirmed. The CDR3 contains 15 residues. Per germline, CDR1 SGHNT and CDR2 YENEEA. CDR3: CASSSPAGEGETQYF.

The rearrangement joins TRBV3-1 to TRBJ2-5. Germline V gives CDR1 LGHDT, CDR2 YNNKEL (reference sequence). CDR3 length: 16 amino acids. This chain's CDR3 is CASSQVSSSGQETQYF.

The rearrangement uses TRBV16 and TRBJ2-1; the D call from TCRdb, TRBD2, cannot be confirmed without DNA. The CDR3 contains 16 residues. Germline V gene lookup returns CDR1 KGHSY and CDR2 FQNENV. The CDR3 protein is CASSQLELAGGAEQFF.

V and J are TRBV19 and TRBJ2-6; the TCRdb D gene call, TRBD1, has no DNA to confirm it. The V gene's germline CDR1 is LNHDA and CDR2 SQIVND (reference sequence). The CDR3 runs 16 residues. The CDR3 sequence: CASSIGGRSGANVLTF.

The V gene is TRBV28, the J gene TRBJ2-7; the TCRdb call, TRBD1, lacks DNA for checking. Germline V CDR1 and CDR2: MDHEN, SYDVKM. The CDR3 spans 15 residues. The CDR3 sequence is CASSLWSGGSYEQYF.